This TCR beta chain originates from a study of technical replicates of blood from a few donors. The germline gives CDR1 LNHDA, CDR2 SQIVND (reference sequence). This CDR3 region has 15 residues. V lost 5 bases, J lost 4 bases, and 18 bases lay in between. Assay used: immunoSEQ multiplex PCR; TCRdb lists only in-frame clones, some missing. The sample has some 70,000 clones, approximately 89% seen once; the top ten hold over 4%. The source material was PBMCs. The V gene is TRBV19, the J gene TRBJ2-7; D is possibly TRBD1 (6 bases). This sequence originates from a human donor in good health. Some clones in this sample may be carry-over from other donors' samples. The DNA for the CDR3 is TGTGCCAGTAGTTTGGGGGCAGGGGTCGGTTACGAGCAGTACTTC. This codes for CASSLGAGVGYEQYF.